This is a list of T cell receptor beta chains from one sample in a study of response to subunit inactivated influenza vaccine. TCRdb re-derived calls from the RT-PCR reads in MiXCR, one entry per CDR3 protein. The table records over 400,000 distinct CDR3 sequences, 10% to 15% of them present only once. The specimen comprised PBMCs from blood, sampled about 40 days after vaccination. Receptors originate from a man in his forties or fifties who received an inactivated influenza vaccine. Each CDR3 is given with its conserved first and last residue. A D gene is named only where the DNA matches it firmly. The listing skips clone size in some rows; elsewhere it reads once, few, many or a size class.

CDR3 length: 14; V gene: TRBV7-9; D gene: -; clone size: few; J gene: TRBJ1-4; CDR3 protein: CASSYDGREVKLFF; CDR3 DNA: TGTGCCAGCAGCTATGATGGCAGGGAGGTAAAACTGTTTTTT
CDR3 length: 16; V gene: TRBV28; D gene: TRBD2; clone size: -; J gene: TRBJ2-1; CDR3 protein: CASSSLGLAVDNEQFF; CDR3 DNA: TGTGCCAGCAGTTCACTCGGACTAGCGGTTGACAATGAGCAGTTCTTC
CDR3 length: 16; V gene: TRBV7-9; D gene: TRBD1; clone size: -; J gene: TRBJ1-3; CDR3 protein: CASSLSGQAGGNTIYF; CDR3 DNA: TGTGCCAGCAGCTTAAGTGGACAGGCGGGTGGAAACACCATATATTTT
CDR3 length: 14; V gene: TRBV5-1; D gene: -; clone size: -; J gene: TRBJ2-1; CDR3 protein: CASNWGPANNEQFF; CDR3 DNA: TGCGCCAGCAATTGGGGGCCAGCCAACAATGAGCAGTTCTTC
CDR3 length: 14; V gene: TRBV24-1; D gene: -; clone size: few; J gene: TRBJ1-6; CDR3 protein: CATNPGTDNSPLHF; CDR3 DNA: TGTGCCACCAACCCCGGGACGGATAATTCACCCCTCCACTTT
CDR3 length: 15; V gene: TRBV28; D gene: TRBD1; clone size: -; J gene: TRBJ1-1; CDR3 protein: CASSFWDRLNTEAFF; CDR3 DNA: TGTGCCAGCAGTTTCTGGGACAGGCTGAACACTGAAGCTTTCTTT
CDR3 length: 13; V gene: TRBV12-3/TRBV12-4; D gene: TRBD2; clone size: few; J gene: TRBJ2-3; CDR3 protein: CASSVSGEDTQYF; CDR3 DNA: TGTGCCAGCAGCGTTAGCGGGGAAGATACGCAGTATTTT
CDR3 length: 14; V gene: TRBV10-2; D gene: TRBD1; clone size: -; J gene: TRBJ2-3; CDR3 protein: CASSNRGRADTQYF; CDR3 DNA: TGCGCCAGCAGTAACAGGGGGCGCGCAGATACGCAGTATTTT
CDR3 length: 16; V gene: TRBV28; D gene: -; clone size: -; J gene: TRBJ2-6; CDR3 protein: CASNWGDRSGANVLTF; CDR3 DNA: TGTGCCAGCAACTGGGGAGACCGCTCTGGGGCCAACGTCCTGACTTTC
CDR3 length: 19; V gene: TRBV20-1; D gene: -; clone size: -; J gene: TRBJ2-3; CDR3 protein: CSARDLGLHRAGNTDTQYF; CDR3 DNA: TGCAGTGCTAGAGATTTGGGTCTCCACCGGGCGGGGAACACAGATACGCAGTATTTT
CDR3 length: 13; V gene: TRBV5-1; D gene: TRBD1; clone size: many; J gene: TRBJ1-1; CDR3 protein: CASSLEGATEAFF; CDR3 DNA: TGTGCCAGCAGCTTGGAGGGGGCCACTGAAGCTTTCTTT
CDR3 length: 15; V gene: TRBV20-1; D gene: -; clone size: few; J gene: TRBJ2-7; CDR3 protein: CSALSTGTALDEQYF; CDR3 DNA: TGCAGTGCTTTAAGCACCGGGACGGCCTTGGACGAGCAGTACTTC
CDR3 length: 11; V gene: TRBV29-1; D gene: -; clone size: -; J gene: TRBJ1-2; CDR3 protein: CSVVKGYGYTF; CDR3 DNA: TGCAGCGTTGTAAAGGGATATGGCTACACCTTC
CDR3 length: 15; V gene: TRBV20-1; D gene: -; clone size: few; J gene: TRBJ2-2; CDR3 protein: CSALNGGAYSGELFF; CDR3 DNA: TGCAGTGCTCTAAACGGGGGCGCATACTCCGGGGAGCTGTTTTTT
CDR3 length: 16; V gene: TRBV18; D gene: TRBD2; clone size: -; J gene: TRBJ2-7; CDR3 protein: CASSPPGLADTYEQYF; CDR3 DNA: TGTGCCAGCTCACCACCGGGACTAGCGGATACCTACGAGCAGTACTTC
CDR3 length: 16; V gene: TRBV7-6; D gene: TRBD1; clone size: -; J gene: TRBJ2-2; CDR3 protein: CASSSRQGTGVGELFF; CDR3 DNA: TGTGCCAGCAGCTCCAGACAGGGGACTGGCGTCGGGGAGCTGTTTTTT
CDR3 length: 13; V gene: TRBV10-3; D gene: -; clone size: -; J gene: TRBJ1-1; CDR3 protein: CAISDRQGLEAFF; CDR3 DNA: TGTGCCATCAGTGACCGCCAGGGTCTTGAAGCTTTCTTT
CDR3 length: 15; V gene: TRBV9; D gene: TRBD1; clone size: -; J gene: TRBJ2-7; CDR3 protein: CASSVGQGEGYEQYF; CDR3 DNA: TGTGCCAGCAGCGTCGGACAGGGGGAAGGCTACGAGCAGTACTTC
CDR3 length: 17; V gene: TRBV18; D gene: -; clone size: -; J gene: TRBJ1-6; CDR3 protein: CASSPAAPGVGGSPLHF; CDR3 DNA: TGTGCCAGCTCACCGGCTGCCCCGGGGGTCGGCGGATCACCCCTCCACTTT
CDR3 length: 16; V gene: TRBV20-1; D gene: TRBD1; clone size: -; J gene: TRBJ2-7; CDR3 protein: CSARIPGQIPSYEQYF; CDR3 DNA: TGCAGTGCTAGAATTCCGGGACAGATACCCTCCTACGAGCAGTACTTC
CDR3 length: 15; V gene: TRBV5-1; D gene: -; clone size: few; J gene: TRBJ2-5; CDR3 protein: CASSPSRILQETQYF; CDR3 DNA: TGCGCCAGCAGCCCGAGCAGGATACTCCAAGAGACCCAGTACTTC
CDR3 length: 18; V gene: TRBV28; D gene: TRBD2; clone size: few; J gene: TRBJ2-5; CDR3 protein: CASIPRPGLAGGRETQYF; CDR3 DNA: TGTGCCAGCATTCCTCGCCCGGGACTAGCGGGAGGAAGAGAGACCCAGTACTTC
CDR3 length: 16; V gene: TRBV7-9; D gene: -; clone size: -; J gene: TRBJ2-2; CDR3 protein: CASSLFKGPNTGELFF; CDR3 DNA: TGTGCCAGCAGCTTATTTAAGGGCCCGAACACCGGGGAGCTGTTTTTT
CDR3 length: 16; V gene: TRBV27; D gene: TRBD2; clone size: few; J gene: TRBJ2-3; CDR3 protein: CASSFLGLAGGGAQYF; CDR3 DNA: TGTGCCAGCAGTTTCCTCGGTTTAGCGGGAGGTGGGGCGCAGTATTTT
CDR3 length: 15; V gene: TRBV5-1; D gene: -; clone size: -; J gene: TRBJ2-1; CDR3 protein: CASSEMPSSYNEQFF; CDR3 DNA: TGCGCCAGCAGCGAGATGCCAAGCTCCTACAATGAGCAGTTCTTC
CDR3 length: 18; V gene: TRBV25-1; D gene: TRBD1; clone size: -; J gene: TRBJ2-3; CDR3 protein: CASSAPWGDRGRTDTQYF; CDR3 DNA: TGTGCCAGCAGTGCTCCATGGGGGGACAGGGGGCGCACAGATACGCAGTATTTT
CDR3 length: 14; V gene: TRBV6-5; D gene: -; clone size: few; J gene: TRBJ2-1; CDR3 protein: CASSYSRANNEQFF; CDR3 DNA: TGTGCCAGCAGTTACTCCCGGGCAAACAATGAGCAGTTCTTC
CDR3 length: 15; V gene: TRBV28; D gene: TRBD2; clone size: few; J gene: TRBJ2-3; CDR3 protein: CASSSIPGLTDTQYF; CDR3 DNA: TGTGCCAGCAGTTCAATCCCGGGACTAACAGATACGCAGTATTTT
CDR3 length: 15; V gene: TRBV6-5; D gene: -; clone size: -; J gene: TRBJ2-2; CDR3 protein: CASSYDGTSGGELFF; CDR3 DNA: TGTGCCAGCAGTTACGACGGGACCTCGGGCGGGGAGCTGTTTTTT
CDR3 length: 13; V gene: TRBV12-3/TRBV12-4; D gene: -; clone size: many; J gene: TRBJ2-7; CDR3 protein: CASRTGTTYEQYF; CDR3 DNA: TGTGCCAGCAGGACAGGGACTACCTACGAGCAGTACTTC
CDR3 length: 16; V gene: TRBV5-1; D gene: TRBD1; clone size: few; J gene: TRBJ2-7; CDR3 protein: CASSQQVGQGAGEQYF; CDR3 DNA: TGCGCCAGCAGCCAACAAGTAGGACAGGGGGCCGGTGAGCAGTACTTC
CDR3 length: 18; V gene: TRBV5-1; D gene: -; clone size: -; J gene: TRBJ1-3; CDR3 protein: CASSGMEGGASSGNTIYF; CDR3 DNA: TGCGCCAGCAGCGGAATGGAGGGTGGGGCCTCCTCTGGAAACACCATATATTTT
CDR3 length: 13; V gene: TRBV2; D gene: -; clone size: few; J gene: TRBJ2-6; CDR3 protein: CASSVVGANVLTF; CDR3 DNA: TGTGCCAGCAGTGTGGTGGGGGCCAACGTCCTGACTTTC
CDR3 length: 14; V gene: TRBV12-3/TRBV12-4; D gene: -; clone size: few; J gene: TRBJ2-7; CDR3 protein: CASSRRTETPEQYF; CDR3 DNA: TGTGCCAGCAGCCGTCGGACAGAAACCCCCGAGCAGTACTTC
CDR3 length: 13; V gene: TRBV7-9; D gene: -; clone size: -; J gene: TRBJ2-7; CDR3 protein: CASSETGIYEQYF; CDR3 DNA: TGTGCCAGCAGCGAAACAGGGATCTACGAGCAGTACTTC
CDR3 length: 14; V gene: TRBV6-1; D gene: -; clone size: -; J gene: TRBJ2-2; CDR3 protein: CASERGQGTGELFF; CDR3 DNA: TGTGCCAGCGAACGGGGGCAGGGCACCGGGGAGCTGTTTTTT
CDR3 length: 17; V gene: TRBV6-5; D gene: TRBD2; clone size: few; J gene: TRBJ2-2; CDR3 protein: CASSYARLAGNTGELFF; CDR3 DNA: TGTGCCAGCAGTTACGCAAGACTAGCGGGGAACACCGGGGAGCTGTTTTTT
CDR3 length: 15; V gene: TRBV5-1; D gene: TRBD1; clone size: -; J gene: TRBJ2-5; CDR3 protein: CASSSGQDTPGTQYF; CDR3 DNA: TGCGCCAGCAGCTCGGGACAGGACACCCCGGGGACCCAGTACTTC
CDR3 length: 15; V gene: TRBV5-1; D gene: TRBD2; clone size: -; J gene: TRBJ2-7; CDR3 protein: CASSSAGLAGYEQYF; CDR3 DNA: TGCGCCAGCAGCTCCGCCGGACTAGCGGGGTACGAGCAGTACTTC
CDR3 length: 17; V gene: TRBV3-1; D gene: TRBD2; clone size: -; J gene: TRBJ2-5; CDR3 protein: CACSQDRSGRARETQYF; CDR3 DNA: TGTGCCTGCAGCCAAGACCGCAGCGGGAGGGCCCGAGAGACCCAGTACTTC
CDR3 length: 19; V gene: TRBV11-2; D gene: TRBD1; clone size: few; J gene: TRBJ2-7; CDR3 protein: CASSLLGTGDPPWPYEQYF; CDR3 DNA: TGTGCCAGCAGCTTACTGGGGACAGGGGATCCCCCTTGGCCCTACGAGCAGTACTTC
CDR3 length: 13; V gene: TRBV25-1; D gene: -; clone size: many; J gene: TRBJ2-7; CDR3 protein: CASSAGSTYEQYF; CDR3 DNA: TGTGCCAGCAGTGCGGGCAGCACTTACGAGCAGTACTTC
CDR3 length: 12; V gene: TRBV10-3; D gene: -; clone size: -; J gene: TRBJ2-7; CDR3 protein: CATGPSTYEQYF; CDR3 DNA: TGTGCCACAGGGCCCAGTACCTACGAGCAGTACTTC
CDR3 length: 15; V gene: TRBV20-1; D gene: -; clone size: few; J gene: TRBJ1-5; CDR3 protein: CSARDVQTSNQPQHF; CDR3 DNA: TGCAGTGCTAGAGACGTACAGACAAGCAATCAGCCCCAGCATTTT
CDR3 length: 13; V gene: TRBV20-1; D gene: -; clone size: few; J gene: TRBJ2-1; CDR3 protein: CSASVIARNEQFF; CDR3 DNA: TGCAGTGCGTCAGTTATAGCGCGGAATGAGCAGTTCTTC
CDR3 length: 16; V gene: TRBV18; D gene: TRBD2; clone size: -; J gene: TRBJ2-1; CDR3 protein: CASSTTSGGSYNEQFF; CDR3 DNA: TGTGCCAGCTCAACGACTAGCGGGGGATCCTACAATGAGCAGTTCTTC
CDR3 length: 17; V gene: TRBV5-1; D gene: TRBD2; clone size: -; J gene: TRBJ2-4; CDR3 protein: CASSLALAGAARNIQYF; CDR3 DNA: TGCGCCAGCAGCTTGGCCTTAGCGGGAGCGGCCAGGAACATTCAGTACTTC
CDR3 length: 18; V gene: TRBV11-1; D gene: TRBD1; clone size: -; J gene: TRBJ1-5; CDR3 protein: CASSDLEGRGGINQPQHF; CDR3 DNA: TGTGCCAGCAGCGACCTCGAGGGCAGGGGGGGTATCAATCAGCCCCAGCATTTT
CDR3 length: 15; V gene: TRBV11-2; D gene: -; clone size: many; J gene: TRBJ2-5; CDR3 protein: CASSNLVQSGETQYF; CDR3 DNA: TGTGCCAGCAGTAACTTAGTACAGTCGGGGGAGACCCAGTACTTC
CDR3 length: 15; V gene: TRBV2; D gene: -; clone size: few; J gene: TRBJ1-5; CDR3 protein: CASRAGRYSNQPQHF; CDR3 DNA: TGTGCCAGCAGGGCAGGACGGTATAGCAATCAGCCCCAGCATTTT
CDR3 length: 14; V gene: TRBV5-1; D gene: -; clone size: -; J gene: TRBJ1-3; CDR3 protein: CASSSGISGNTIYF; CDR3 DNA: TGCGCCAGCAGCTCAGGGATCTCTGGAAACACCATATATTTT
CDR3 length: 14; V gene: TRBV7-2; D gene: -; clone size: many; J gene: TRBJ2-1; CDR3 protein: CASSLGRVGNEQFF; CDR3 DNA: TGTGCCAGCAGCCTGGGGCGAGTGGGAAATGAGCAGTTCTTC
CDR3 length: 16; V gene: TRBV30; D gene: TRBD2; clone size: -; J gene: TRBJ2-2; CDR3 protein: CAWSLTSGRATGELFF; CDR3 DNA: TGTGCCTGGAGTCTGACTAGCGGGAGGGCCACCGGGGAGCTGTTTTTT